The 27 T cell receptor beta chains in this list originate from one sample, sequenced in a study of response to subunit inactivated influenza vaccine. From the RT-PCR reads, TCRdb called clonotypes with MiXCR, one entry per CDR3 protein. The sample comprises around 570,000 distinct CDR3 sequences, about 10% of which are singletons, and approximately 10% rests with the top ten. This sample was also put to use in a study of T cells expressing NK-cell markers. In that study: cDNA encoding TCR beta was synthesized via 5'RACE template switching incorporating UMIs.

Sequences were derived from PBMCs from blood, sampled on the day of vaccination. Source of these receptors: a man aged 45 to 65 who received an inactivated influenza vaccine.

This clonotype showed up many times. This rearrangement joins TRBV5-1 to TRBJ1-6; no clear D. The CDR3 covers 15 residues. Trimming stripped 1 base from V and 10 bases from J, with 15 bases between. Germline V gives CDR1 SGHRS, CDR2 YFSETQ. CDR3 sequence (DNA): TGCGCCAGCAGCTTGAGTCCCGGAGATGGATCACCCCTCCACTTT. Residues: CASSLSPGDGSPLHF. Drawing the rest from reference TRBV5-1 and TRBJ1-6, the complete variable domain is KAGVTQTPRYLIKTRGQQVTLSCSPISGHRSVSWYQQTPGQGLQFLFEYFSETQRNKGNFPGRFSGRQFSNSRSEMNVSTLELGDSALYLCASSLSPGDGSPLHFGNGTRLTVT.

This clonotype was observed at least ten times. V and J are TRBV13 and TRBJ2-1; TRBD2 agrees at 8 bases. V lost 5 bases, J lost 0 bases, and 15 bases stayed unmatched. CDR1 and CDR2 (germline): PRHDT, FYEKMQ (reference sequence). The CDR3 sequence is 19 residues long. The CDR3 here is CASSTTTPWAGGSYNEQFF. The CDR3 region has the DNA TGTGCCAGCAGCACGACCACCCCTTGGGCGGGAGGCTCCTACAATGAGCAGTTCTTC.

This clonotype has only a few counts. V usage is TRBV7-6 and J usage is TRBJ2-1, with TRBD1 matching 12 bases. Germline V gene data show CDR1 as SGHVS and CDR2 as FNYEAQ. Germline trimming cut 3 bases from V and 6 bases from J; bases unmatched to any gene: 9. This CDR3 region has 17 residues. The CDR3 coding sequence is TGTGCCAGCAGCTTTCACCACGGGACAGGGGGCTTCAATGAGCAGTTCTTC. Translated, it gives CASSFHHGTGGFNEQFF.

This clonotype has a count of ten or more. The rearrangement links TRBV20-1 to TRBJ2-7; 8 bases agree with TRBD2. The CDR3 is 13 residues long. V was clipped by 5 bases and J by 3 bases; unmatched bases: 6. CDR1 is DFQATT, CDR2 SNEGSKA, per germline (reference sequence). The CDR3 DNA reads TGCAGTGCTTGGACTAGCCTTAGCTACGAGCAGTACTTC. Translated: CSAWTSLSYEQYF.

In this sample, this clonotype turned up a few times. This sequence joins TRBV20-1 and TRBJ1-1; the D is unclear. CDR3 length: 16 residues. Per germline, CDR1 DFQATT and CDR2 SNEGSKA (reference sequence). V was shortened by 0 bases and J by 0 bases, with 14 bases between the two germline ends. The CDR3 DNA sequence: TGCAGTGCTAGAGATCTGTCGTCCAGCCTGAACACTGAAGCTTTCTTT. Encoded protein: CSARDLSSSLNTEAFF.

This rearrangement joins TRBV11-1 to TRBJ1-2; D gene unclear. The germline V gene encodes CDR1 SGHAT and CDR2 FQDESV (reference sequence). V lost 4 bases to trimming and J lost 7 bases, with 16 bases between them. CDR3 length: 14 residues. CDR3 DNA sequence: TGTGCCAGCAGCTCGATTTGGGGAGATGGTGGCTACACCTTC. This gives the protein CASSSIWGDGGYTF.

This clonotype was recorded a few times. The chain carries TRBV4-3 and TRBJ1-1, with D unclear. V dropped 1 base and J dropped 0 bases, with 9 bases sitting between them. Germline V lookup: CDR1 LGHNA, CDR2 YSLEER. The CDR3 covers 15 residues. CDR3 residues: CASSQVNLLNTEAFF. For the CDR3, the DNA is TGCGCCAGCAGCCAAGTTAACCTGCTGAACACTGAAGCTTTCTTT.

The chain has TRBV6-2 or TRBV6-3 and TRBJ2-7, with 7 bases identical to TRBD2. With 6 bases clipped from V and 4 bases from J, the junction kept 9 bases outside the gene matches. CDR3 length: 14 amino acids. The germline V gene encodes CDR1 MNHEY and CDR2 SVGEGT. CDR3 bases: TGTGCCAGCAGAAACGCGGGACTAAATTACGAGCAGTACTTC. Translated, it gives CASRNAGLNYEQYF.

This chain connects TRBV12-3 or TRBV12-4 to TRBJ2-2, with D perhaps matching TRBD1 (6 bases). The CDR3 covers 14 residues. The V end was cut by 6 bases, the J end by 3 bases, with 11 bases between. CDR3 sequence: CASRLGQHTGELFF. CDR3 bases: TGTGCCAGCAGACTTGGACAGCACACCGGGGAGCTGTTTTTT.

This clonotype was seen repeatedly, ten times or more. The chain is built from TRBV7-2 and TRBJ2-2; possibly TRBD1 for D (6 bases). The CDR3 contains 15 residues. Trimming stripped 5 bases from V and 2 bases from J, with 12 bases between. Looked up from germline, CDR1 is SGHTA and CDR2 is FQGNSA. CDR3 DNA: TGTGCCAGCAGCGGACCCGGGACAAACACCGGGGAGCTGTTTTTT. Encoded protein: CASSGPGTNTGELFF. Drawing the rest from reference TRBV7-2 and TRBJ2-2, the complete variable domain is GAGVSQSPSNKVTEKGKDVELRCDPISGHTALYWYRQSLGQGLEFLIYFQGNSAPDKSGLPSDRFSAERTGGSVSTLTIQRTQQEDSAVYLCASSGPGTNTGELFFGEGSRLTVL.

This clonotype has a count of ten or more. For the CDR3, the DNA is TGTGCCAGCAGGGCTAGCGGATACTCTGGGGCCAACGTCCTGACTTTC. Protein sequence: CASRASGYSGANVLTF. The V gene is TRBV2, the J gene TRBJ2-6, with TRBD2 matching over 7 bases. The V gene end was trimmed by 6 bases and the J gene end by 0 bases; junction bases not matched to a gene: 5. Looked up from germline, CDR1 is SNHLY and CDR2 is FYNNEI. This CDR3 is built from 16 residues.

The chain is built from TRBV18 and TRBJ2-5; tentative D call: TRBD1 (5 bases). Germline CDR1 and CDR2: KGHSH and LQKENI. Trimming stripped 3 bases from V and 5 bases from J, with 16 bases between. The CDR3 contains 15 residues. DNA for the CDR3: TGTGCCAGCTCACCGAATCAGCAGGGCGCGGAGACCCAGTACTTC. It yields the protein CASSPNQQGAETQYF. Complete variable domain (other parts from reference TRBV18 and TRBJ2-5): NAGVMQNPRHLVRRRGQEARLRCSPMKGHSHVYWYRQLPEEGLKFMVYLQKENIIDESGMPKERFSAEFPKEGPSILRIQQVVRGDSAAYFCASSPNQQGAETQYFGPGTRLLVL.

This clonotype was seen a few times. The rearrangement uses TRBV7-9 and TRBJ1-5, with D maybe TRBD1 (5 bases). Trimming shortened V by 3 bases and J by 4 bases, and 19 bases separated the two germline ends. CDR3 length equals 17 residues. CDR1 is SEHNR and CDR2 is FQNEAQ in the germline V gene (reference sequence). CDR3 sequence: CASSFQGGGRGNQPQHF. The CDR3 region has the DNA TGTGCCAGCAGCTTTCAGGGTGGAGGGAGGGGAAATCAGCCCCAGCATTTT.

This clonotype was counted at least ten times. The J gene is TRBJ1-1, the V gene TRBV5-1; 9 bases line up with TRBD1. Germline V gene lookup returns CDR1 SGHRS and CDR2 YFSETQ. Losses at the gene ends were 3 bases for V and 5 bases for J; bases not matched to a gene: 5. The CDR3 is 14 residues long. In DNA, the CDR3 is TGCGCCAGCAGCTCCCGGGACAGGGATACTGAAGCTTTCTTT. Translation gives CASSSRDRDTEAFF.

A few counts support this clonotype. The rearrangement uses TRBV6-1 and TRBJ2-1; 8 nucleotides match TRBD1. The germline gives CDR1 MNHNS, CDR2 SASEGT. With V trimmed by 5 bases and J by 6 bases, 9 bases remained unmatched. The CDR3 sequence is 15 residues long. CDR3 sequence: CASSQPGQVGNEQFF. The DNA of the CDR3 is TGTGCCAGCAGTCAACCGGGACAGGTGGGCAATGAGCAGTTCTTC.

The gene calls are TRBV9 and TRBJ1-4; D call uncertain. This CDR3 is 17 amino acids long. From germline, CDR1 is SGDLS and CDR2 YYNGEE. The ends were cut back, 3 bases at V and 2 bases at J, with 17 bases in the middle. The CDR3 loop is CASSGGEGGVTNEKLFF. CDR3 sequence (DNA): TGTGCCAGCAGCGGTGGAGAGGGCGGAGTGACTAATGAAAAACTGTTTTTT. The full variable domain, with the rest looked up from reference TRBV9 and TRBJ1-4, is DSGVTQTPKHLITATGQRVTLRCSPRSGDLSVYWYQQSLDQGLQFLIQYYNGEERAKGNILERFSAQQFPDLHSELNLSSLELGDSALYFCASSGGEGGVTNEKLFFGSGTQLSVL.

The chain links TRBV7-2 to TRBJ2-5; no clear D gene. The germline V and J ends were trimmed by 3 bases and 4 bases, with 12 bases remaining between them. The CDR3 runs 14 residues. CDR1 SGHTA and CDR2 FQGNSA come from the germline V gene. CDR3 residues: CASSFRFKGETQYF. For the CDR3, the DNA is TGTGCCAGCAGCTTTAGGTTTAAGGGAGAGACCCAGTACTTC.

The chain recombines TRBV29-1 with TRBJ2-5; D not certain. This CDR3 has 12 amino acids. Trimming shortened V by 8 bases and J by 2 bases, and 12 bases separated the two germline ends. Germline V gene sequence: CDR1 SQVTM, CDR2 ANQGSEA. In DNA form, the CDR3 reads TGCAGCTCCCGACATACTCAAGAGACCCAGTACTTC. Its translation: CSSRHTQETQYF.

A note on this clonotype: An end of the junction differs from the germline gene, which may be a read error. This chain joins TRBV24-1 and TRBJ2-5, with 8 positions matching TRBD2. This CDR3 contains 16 residues. The germline V gene encodes CDR1 KGHDR and CDR2 SFDVKD. As DNA, the CDR3 is TGTGCCACCAGTGATTTTTCAACTAGCGGCCAAGAGACCCAGTATTTC. The encoded protein is CATSDFSTSGQETQYF.

The chain is built from TRBV3-1 and TRBJ2-1; TRBD2 might be the D (6 bases). Germline CDR1 is LGHDT and CDR2 is YNNKEL (reference sequence). V dropped 5 bases and J dropped 3 bases, with 17 bases sitting between them. This CDR3 is built from 16 residues. Here the CDR3 reads CASSTSLRGYYNEQFF. The CDR3 DNA reads TGTGCCAGCAGCACTTCTTTGCGGGGATACTACAATGAGCAGTTCTTC.

This clonotype showed up many times. V usage is TRBV28 and J usage is TRBJ2-7, with 7 bases matching TRBD1. The CDR3 has 13 residues. The V and J ends lost 2 bases and 4 bases, in that order; junction bases with no gene match: 2. In germline, CDR1 is MDHEN, CDR2 SYDVKM. The CDR3 sequence is CASSLTGVYEQYF. The DNA of the CDR3 is TGTGCCAGCAGTTTAACAGGGGTGTACGAGCAGTACTTC.

This clonotype was found a few times. The chain combines TRBV2 with TRBJ1-2; the D gene is possibly TRBD1 (5 bases). With 9 bases removed from V and 8 bases from J, the gap between germline ends came to 22 bases. This CDR3 has 14 amino acids. Germline V lookup: CDR1 SNHLY, CDR2 FYNNEI. In DNA form, the CDR3 reads TGTGCCAGTCCAAAGTCCCCGGGACCATCCGGCTACACCTTC. This gives the protein CASPKSPGPSGYTF.

The chain is built from TRBV6-2 or TRBV6-3 and TRBJ2-4; D is unresolved. V lost 6 bases and J lost 3, with 12 bases in between. Germline CDR1 is MNHEY and CDR2 is SVGEGT. The CDR3 extends over 14 amino acids. CDR3 sequence: CASSQESLKNIQYF. CDR3 DNA sequence: TGTGCCAGCAGCCAGGAATCGCTCAAAAACATTCAGTACTTC.

This clonotype was picked up many times. The V gene is TRBV30, the J gene TRBJ2-7, with 8 bases fitting TRBD1. The CDR3 is made up of 13 amino acids. V shed 3 bases and J 5 bases; nucleotides not matched to a gene: 6. CDR1 and CDR2 (germline): GTSNPN, SVGIG (reference sequence). The CDR3 sequence: CAWSRDRGDEQYF. In DNA form, the CDR3 reads TGTGCCTGGAGCCGAGACAGGGGCGACGAGCAGTACTTC.

The chain is built from TRBV11-1 and TRBJ2-1; no clear D. Trimming cost V 3 bases and J 0 bases, with 12 bases left between them. The germline gives CDR1 SGHAT, CDR2 FQDESV (reference sequence). The CDR3 runs 16 residues. This chain's CDR3 is CASSLSRLSSYNEQFF. CDR3 nucleotides: TGTGCCAGCAGCTTGTCTAGACTGAGCTCCTACAATGAGCAGTTCTTC.

V is TRBV20-1 and J is TRBJ2-1; tentatively, D is TRBD1 (6 bases). Germline values: CDR1 DFQATT, CDR2 SNEGSKA (reference sequence). The CDR3 has 10 residues. Trimming took 6 bases from V and 12 from J, leaving 12 bases between them. In DNA form, the CDR3 reads TGCAGTGCCTTGGACAGAGGGCAGTTCTTC. Translation: CSALDRGQFF.

The chain employs TRBV28 and TRBJ1-1; D unresolved. CDR3 length equals 14 residues. V was shortened by 8 bases and J by 0 bases, with 13 bases between the two germline ends. Germline CDR1 is MDHEN and CDR2 is SYDVKM. CDR3 sequence reads: CASVSRFLNTEAFF. CDR3 nucleotide sequence: TGTGCCAGCGTTTCTAGGTTTCTGAACACTGAAGCTTTCTTT.